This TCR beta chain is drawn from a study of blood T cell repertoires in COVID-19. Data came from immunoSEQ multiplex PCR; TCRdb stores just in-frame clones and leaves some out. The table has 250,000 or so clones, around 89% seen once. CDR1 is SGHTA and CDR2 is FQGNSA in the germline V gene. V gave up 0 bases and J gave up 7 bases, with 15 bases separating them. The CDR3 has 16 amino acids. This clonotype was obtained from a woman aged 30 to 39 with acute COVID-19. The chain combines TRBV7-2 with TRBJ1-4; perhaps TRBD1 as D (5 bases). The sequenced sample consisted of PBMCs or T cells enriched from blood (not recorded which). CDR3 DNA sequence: TGTGCCAGCAGCTTAGCGCGGGGGACGGGGCTTGAAAAACTGTTTTTT. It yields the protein CASSLARGTGLEKLFF.